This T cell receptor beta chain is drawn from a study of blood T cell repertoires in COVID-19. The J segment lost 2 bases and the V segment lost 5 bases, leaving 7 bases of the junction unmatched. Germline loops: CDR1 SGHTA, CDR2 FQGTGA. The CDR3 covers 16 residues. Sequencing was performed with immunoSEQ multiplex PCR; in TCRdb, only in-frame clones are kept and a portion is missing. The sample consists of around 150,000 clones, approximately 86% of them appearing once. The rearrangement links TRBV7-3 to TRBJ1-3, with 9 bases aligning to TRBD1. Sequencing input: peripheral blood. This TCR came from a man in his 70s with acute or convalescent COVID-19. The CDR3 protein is CASSPGTGHTGNTIYF. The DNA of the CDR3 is TGTGCCAGCAGCCCCGGGACAGGGCATACTGGAAACACCATATATTTT.